Here is one TCR beta chain with its context. Its antigen is still unknown. No clone much larger than this one lies a single base away; base qualities are absent. This sample was included in a study of blood T cell repertoires in COVID-19 (dated by TCRdb to 2020 to 2021). In the study overall: Collaborator samples came from the United States, Italy and Spain and covered acute and convalescent phases of COVID-19. A de-identified subject ID, COVID-19 status, age in years and sex were almost always included in the sample metadata. Where HLA class I and class II types were available, the types were taken from metadata supplied by the sample provider, not from assay-based typing. The prospective study material was composed of cDNA or gDNA derived from T cells, B-cell-depleted T cells, or PBMCs. The samples were drawn from two sources: the first 160 participants of the ongoing ImmuneRACE study, and 950 to 1,500 subjects contributed by 6 global collaborators. The dataset comprised deeply sampled blood TCRbeta repertoires from subjects exposed to, actively infected with, or recovered from COVID-19. The repertoires were released in a freely available public database meant as a resource for research on the immune response to SARS-CoV-2. Overall study results and their limits: How much clinical and demographic metadata was included differed by source and by participant, and the metadata was provided uncurated.

TCRbeta CDR3 regions were amplified from genomic DNA using the immunoSEQ Assay, a bias-controlled multiplex PCR. Regarding the original processing steps: Nucleated cell counts per sample were estimated from amplification of reference gene primers within the assay. To quantify the absolute abundance of each unique TCRbeta CDR3 rearrangement, sequence reads were collapsed and filtered. For each sample, productive Simpson clonality was calculated as the square root of Simpson's diversity index over productive rearrangements. TCRdb re-hosts the immuneACCESS table, in-frame sequences only. Its copies lack some clones; in the studies checked, an unresolved V gene accounts for under half of them, and the cause for the rest is not known. The D gene and trimming were derived from the DNA, and the V and J assignments and clone size from that table. Here the sample has about 100,000 clones; 80% to 95% occur a single time. 0.97% of the sample is held by the ten biggest clonotypes.

Each collaborating institution followed its own protocols to collect whole blood in K2EDTA tubes. For TCRbeta analysis, collaborator samples were shipped as frozen whole blood, as isolated PBMCs, or as DNA extracted from either sample type. The junction shows trimming of 3 bases on V and 3 bases on J, and the gene matches do not reach 13 bases of it. Counted from cysteine to phenylalanine, this CDR3 has 18 amino acids. The kept DNA is CDR3 alone, 54 bases in frame from the first base. The germline V gene specifies MRHNA as CDR1 and SNTAGT as CDR2. The source material was peripheral blood. Recombination linked TRBV6-4 to TRBJ2-2, with 7 central nucleotides matching TRBD2. This TCR was recovered from a man aged 55-75 years with acute or convalescent COVID-19. The CDR3 region: CASSEWLRAGRDTGELFF. DNA sequence: TGTGCCAGCAGTGAATGGCTACGGGCAGGGAGGGACACCGGGGAGCTGTTTTTT.